The next 18 T cell receptor beta chains were all read from a single sample in a study of T cell responses to AZD1222 COVID-19 vaccine. Clones were read by immunoSEQ multiplex PCR, and TCRdb kept only the in-frame ones, dropping some. The profile covers some 130,000 clones, with approximately 90% appearing a single time and under 3% taken by the ten largest. This material consisted of peripheral blood, taken 28 days after the second AZD1222 dose. All receptors derive from an adult who received the AZD1222 COVID-19 vaccine.

The CDR3 bases are TGTGCCAGCAGTTTCAGGGAAAGCACTGAAGCTTTCTTT. It specifies CASSFRESTEAFF. The rearrangement joins TRBV27 to TRBJ1-1; possible D gene TRBD1, 5 bases. Germline V gene sequence: CDR1 MNHEY, CDR2 SMNVEV (reference sequence). The CDR3 has 13 amino acids. Trimming removed 3 bases at V and 4 bases at J, with 9 bases between.

The chain couples TRBV10-2 to TRBJ1-6; weak D call: TRBD1 (6 bases). The CDR3 sequence is 16 residues long. Germline loops: CDR1 WSHSY, CDR2 SAAADI. V was cut by 2 bases and J by 9 bases, with 17 bases left in between. In DNA form, the CDR3 reads TGCGCCAGCAGTGAGGGTGACAGGACCTTACCTTCACCCCTCCACTTT. Protein sequence: CASSEGDRTLPSPLHF.

V gene TRBV20-1 combines with J gene TRBJ2-1; no clear D. Germline V gene sequence: CDR1 DFQATT, CDR2 SNEGSKA (reference sequence). The CDR3 length is 10 residues. V lost 1 base to trimming and J lost 16 bases, with 11 bases between them. In nucleotides, the CDR3 is TGCAGTGCTAGAGGCAGGAAGGATTTCTTC. Amino acid sequence: CSARGRKDFF.

In DNA form, the CDR3 reads TGCAGCGTTGCAAAAATAGCGGAGAATACAGATACGCAGTATTTT. Residues: CSVAKIAENTDTQYF. The chain has TRBV29-1 and TRBJ2-3, with D possibly being TRBD2 (6 bases). V dropped 4 bases and J dropped 3 bases, with 17 bases sitting between them. This CDR3 has 15 amino acids. Germline assignment: CDR1 SQVTM and CDR2 ANQGSEA.

The genes are TRBV2 and TRBJ1-1; no clear D gene. The CDR3 contains 14 residues. Trimming took 5 bases from V and 3 from J, leaving 13 bases between them. Germline V lookup: CDR1 SNHLY, CDR2 FYNNEI. The CDR3 region has the DNA TGTGCCAGCAGTAGGACGTACTTGGACACTGAAGCTTTCTTT. Translation gives CASSRTYLDTEAFF.

This clone was seen a handful of times. The chain links TRBV5-1 to TRBJ2-1, with TRBD2 matching 14 bases. Trimming removed 4 bases from V and 4 bases from J; junction bases left unmatched: 7. Germline-derived CDR1 and CDR2 are SGHRS and YFSETQ. The CDR3 runs to 17 residues. CDR3 loop: CASSRGLAGGTYNEQFF. For the CDR3, the DNA is TGCGCCAGCAGCCGAGGACTAGCGGGGGGCACATACAATGAGCAGTTCTTC.

The V call is TRBV20-1, the J call TRBJ1-5; D call uncertain. The CDR3 is 13 amino acids. V lost 3 bases, J lost 4 bases, and 10 bases lay in between. Germline values: CDR1 DFQATT, CDR2 SNEGSKA (reference sequence). The CDR3 loop reads CSASKSENQPQHF. CDR3 nucleotides: TGCAGTGCTAGTAAGTCCGAGAATCAGCCCCAGCATTTT.

The chain employs TRBV28 and TRBJ2-5; 8 nucleotides match TRBD1. This CDR3 has 15 amino acids. The J segment lost 1 base and the V segment lost 5 bases, leaving 6 bases of the junction unmatched. Germline lookup yields CDR1 MDHEN and CDR2 SYDVKM. Here the CDR3 reads CASSGTGTGQETQYF. CDR3 in DNA: TGTGCCAGCAGTGGAACTGGGACAGGCCAAGAGACCCAGTACTTC.

The genes are TRBV24-1 and TRBJ1-2; 8 bases are shared with TRBD1. The length of the CDR3 is 12 residues. The V segment lost 7 bases and the J segment 4 bases; nucleotides outside the gene matches: 1. In germline, CDR1 is KGHDR, CDR2 SFDVKD. CDR3: CATSGQGYGYTF. In DNA form, the CDR3 reads TGTGCCACCAGCGGACAGGGCTATGGCTACACCTTC.

The chain uses TRBV11-3 and TRBJ2-7; D is undetermined. Germline values: CDR1 SGHNT, CDR2 YENEEA. The length of the CDR3 is 12 residues. V was trimmed by 1 base and J by 5 bases, leaving 6 bases between them. CDR3: CASSLVPDEQYF. The DNA for the CDR3 is TGTGCCAGCAGCTTAGTCCCCGACGAGCAGTACTTC.

A few counts support this clone. The V call is TRBV6-5, the J call TRBJ2-5; a weak D match, TRBD2 (6 bases). Germline CDR1 is MNHEY and CDR2 is SVGAGI. The CDR3 runs 14 residues. V lost 6 bases and J 5 bases, leaving 16 bases between the germline ends. The DNA for the CDR3 is TGTGCCAGCAGGGGGACTCAAGGGGTGGAGACCCAGTACTTC. This sequence encodes CASRGTQGVETQYF.

The chain employs TRBV3-1 (or the pseudogene TRBV3-2) and TRBJ1-6; 7 bases are a match to TRBD1. The CDR3 sequence is 16 residues long. Trimming removed 4 bases from V and 7 bases from J; junction bases left unmatched: 10. Per germline, CDR1 LGHDT and CDR2 YNNKEL (reference sequence). The CDR3 DNA reads TGTGCCAGCAGCCTGAGAGACAGGGTTGGGAATTCACCCCTCCACTTT. This codes for CASSLRDRVGNSPLHF.

The CDR3 sequence is CASRPTPQSLESQHF. The CDR3 DNA follows: TGTGCCAGTAGACCGACACCGCAGTCCTTGGAGTCCCAGCATTTT. The chain combines TRBV19 with TRBJ1-5; D remains ambiguous. The V end was cut by 6 bases, the J end by 11 bases, with 23 bases between. Germline V gene lookup returns CDR1 LNHDA and CDR2 SQIVND (reference sequence). The CDR3 length is 15 residues.

The V call is TRBV3-1 (or the pseudogene TRBV3-2), the J call TRBJ1-2; 12 bases map to TRBD1. Per the germline V gene, CDR1 is LGHDT and CDR2 is YNNKEL (reference sequence). The trim removed 2 bases at V and 8 bases at J, leaving 6 bases unmatched. The CDR3 length is 15 residues. The CDR3: CASSQRDRGPWGYTF. CDR3 sequence (DNA): TGTGCCAGCAGCCAACGGGACAGGGGGCCTTGGGGCTACACCTTC.

The genes are TRBV6-5 and TRBJ1-2; TRBD1 might be the D (6 bases). This CDR3 comprises 15 residues. The V gene's germline CDR1 is MNHEY and CDR2 SVGAGI. V was cut by 0 bases and J by 2 bases, with 10 bases left in between. The CDR3 region has the DNA TGTGCCAGCAGTTACTCTCCGACAGGCAACTATGGCTACACCTTC. It is translated as CASSYSPTGNYGYTF.

The V and J genes are TRBV30 and TRBJ1-3; no clear D. The V and J ends lost 2 bases and 0 bases respectively, with 2 bases between them. Germline V gene lookup returns CDR1 GTSNPN and CDR2 SVGIG (reference sequence). The CDR3 extends over 12 amino acids. The CDR3 here is CAWSNSGNTIYF. The CDR3 nucleotides read TGTGCCTGGAGTAACTCTGGAAACACCATATATTTT. Complete variable domain (other parts from reference TRBV30 and TRBJ1-3): SQTIHQWPATLVQPVGSPLSLECTVEGTSNPNLYWYRQAAGRGLQLLFYSVGIGQISSEVPQNLSASRPQDRQFILSSKKLLLSDSGFYLCAWSNSGNTIYFGEGSWLTVV.

The V and J genes are TRBV19 and TRBJ1-1; D uncertain. Per germline, CDR1 LNHDA and CDR2 SQIVND (reference sequence). The CDR3 covers 13 residues. The ends were cut back, 1 base at V and 5 bases at J, with 8 bases in the middle. The CDR3 region is CASSIVQGTEAFF. The CDR3 coding sequence is TGTGCCAGTAGTATAGTACAAGGGACTGAAGCTTTCTTT.

The genes are TRBV19 and TRBJ2-6, with 7 nucleotides matching TRBD1. Germline CDR1 and CDR2: LNHDA and SQIVND (reference sequence). The ends lost 0 bases at V and 0 bases at J; junction bases unmatched: 5. This CDR3 contains 18 residues. The CDR3 is CASSIERRGSSGANVLTF. For the CDR3, the DNA is TGTGCCAGTAGTATAGAACGCAGGGGGAGCTCTGGGGCCAACGTCCTGACTTTC. The full variable domain, with the rest looked up from reference TRBV19 and TRBJ2-6, is DGGITQSPKYLFRKEGQNVTLSCEQNLNHDAMYWYRQDPGQGLRLIYYSQIVNDFQKGDIAEGYSVSREKKESFPLTVTSAQKNPTAFYLCASSIERRGSSGANVLTFGAGSRLTVL.